Each of the 4 T cell receptor beta chains below was sequenced from the same sample in a study of post-analysis software for immune sequencing data. Study-level results: Patients had higher frequencies than controls of a handful of TRBV segments, including TRBV5-6, TRBV5-1 and TRBV20-1.

No antigen has been identified for these receptors. Built from TCR beta cDNA, the libraries had unique molecular identifiers in them. TCRdb re-called the PCR reads with MiXCR, one entry per CDR3 protein. Seen here are about 760,000 distinct CDR3 sequences, roughly 30% observed once, and the top ten hold more than 0.55%. The sequenced sample consisted of blood. These receptors came from a girl between 5 and 17 years old with multiple sclerosis.

This clonotype occurred a few times. The rearrangement links TRBV6-1 to TRBJ2-6; D is possibly TRBD2 (5 bases). Trimming shortened V by 6 bases and J by 2 bases, and 14 bases separated the two germline ends. Germline lookup yields CDR1 MNHNS and CDR2 SASEGT. This CDR3 has 16 residues. The CDR3 sequence is CASSPSVGTGANVLTF. CDR3 in DNA: TGTGCCAGCAGCCCATCGGTCGGGACTGGGGCCAACGTCCTGACTTTC.

This sequence joins TRBV11-2 and TRBJ2-7, with 9 nucleotides matching TRBD1. Germline V gene sequence: CDR1 SGHAT, CDR2 FQNNGV. J was trimmed by 5 bases and V by 3 bases; bases with no gene match: 14. This CDR3 is 17 amino acids long. The CDR3, as DNA: TGTGCCAGCAGCTTCCTCCCCGCTCGGACAGGGGTGGACGAGCAGTACTTC. Its translation is CASSFLPARTGVDEQYF.

V and J are TRBV29-1 and TRBJ2-2; D is unclear. Per germline, CDR1 SQVTM and CDR2 ANQGSEA. The CDR3 length is 13 residues. Trimming cost V 6 bases and J 4 bases, with 12 bases left between them. The CDR3 loop reads CSVANPGTGELFF. CDR3 in DNA: TGCAGCGTGGCCAACCCGGGCACCGGGGAGCTGTTTTTT.

This chain joins TRBV2 and TRBJ2-5; 7 bases agree with TRBD1. The germline CDR1 and CDR2 sequences are SNHLY and FYNNEI. Trimming at V came to 4 bases and at J to 1 base, leaving 6 bases not matched to a gene. The CDR3 totals 15 residues. The CDR3 bases are TGTGCCAGCAGTGGCTACAGGGGTTTCCAAGAGACCCAGTACTTC. It specifies CASSGYRGFQETQYF.